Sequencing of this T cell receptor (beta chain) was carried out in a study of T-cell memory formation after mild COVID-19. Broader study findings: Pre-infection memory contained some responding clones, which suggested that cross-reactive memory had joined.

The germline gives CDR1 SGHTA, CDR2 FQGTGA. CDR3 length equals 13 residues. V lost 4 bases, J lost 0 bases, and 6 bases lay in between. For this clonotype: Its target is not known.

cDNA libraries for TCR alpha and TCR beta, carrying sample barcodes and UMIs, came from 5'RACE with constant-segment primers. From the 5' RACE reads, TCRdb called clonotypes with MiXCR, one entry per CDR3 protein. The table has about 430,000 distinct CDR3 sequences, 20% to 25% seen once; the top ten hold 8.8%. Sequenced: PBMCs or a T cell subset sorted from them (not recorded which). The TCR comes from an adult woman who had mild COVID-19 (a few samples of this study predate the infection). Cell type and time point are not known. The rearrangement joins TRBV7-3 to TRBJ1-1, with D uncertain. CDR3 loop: CASSSNMNTEAFF. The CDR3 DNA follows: TGTGCCAGCAGCTCAAATATGAACACTGAAGCTTTCTTT.